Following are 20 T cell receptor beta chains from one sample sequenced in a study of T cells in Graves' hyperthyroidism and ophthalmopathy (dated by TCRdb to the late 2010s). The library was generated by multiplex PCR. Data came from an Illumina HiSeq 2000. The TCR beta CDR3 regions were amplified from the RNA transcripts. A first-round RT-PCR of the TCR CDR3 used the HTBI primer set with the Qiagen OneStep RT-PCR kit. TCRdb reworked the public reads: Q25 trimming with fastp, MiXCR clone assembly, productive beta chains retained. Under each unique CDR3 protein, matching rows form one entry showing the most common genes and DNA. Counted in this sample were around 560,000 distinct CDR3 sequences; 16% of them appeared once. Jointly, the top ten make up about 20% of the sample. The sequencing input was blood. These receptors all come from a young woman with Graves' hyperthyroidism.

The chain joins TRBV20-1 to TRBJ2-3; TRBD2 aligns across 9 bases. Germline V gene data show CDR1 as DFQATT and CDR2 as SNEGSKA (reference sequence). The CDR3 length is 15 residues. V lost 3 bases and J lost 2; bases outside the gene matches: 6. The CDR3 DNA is TGCAGTGCTAGTCCCCTAGCGGGGTACACAGATACGCAGTATTTT. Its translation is CSASPLAGYTDTQYF.

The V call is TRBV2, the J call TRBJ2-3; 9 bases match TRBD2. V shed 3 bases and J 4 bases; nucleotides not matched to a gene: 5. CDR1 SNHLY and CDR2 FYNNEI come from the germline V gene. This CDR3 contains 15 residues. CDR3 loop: CASSEGRGGADTQYF. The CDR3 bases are TGTGCCAGCAGTGAGGGGCGGGGGGGGGCAGATACGCAGTATTTT. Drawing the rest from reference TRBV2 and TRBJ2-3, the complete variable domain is EPEVTQTPSHQVTQMGQEVILRCVPISNHLYFYWYRQILGQKVEFLVSFYNNEISEKSEIFDDQFSVERPDGSNFTLKIRSTKLEDSAMYFCASSEGRGGADTQYFGPGTRLTVL.

Here the CDR3 DNA reads TGCAGCGTGGGTACAGGGGGCCGTGAAGCTTTCTTT. This sequence encodes CSVGTGGREAFF. The chain joins TRBV29-1 to TRBJ1-1; 9 bases line up with TRBD1. Trimming cost V 6 bases and J 7 bases; bases outside gene matches: 6. This CDR3 has 12 residues. Germline V lookup: CDR1 SQVTM, CDR2 ANQGSEA.

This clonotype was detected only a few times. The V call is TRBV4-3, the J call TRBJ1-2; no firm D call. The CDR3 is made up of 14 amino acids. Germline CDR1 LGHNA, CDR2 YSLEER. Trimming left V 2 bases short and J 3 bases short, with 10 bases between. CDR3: CASSQSDTDYGYTF. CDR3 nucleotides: TGCGCCAGCAGCCAATCTGACACGGACTATGGCTACACCTTC.

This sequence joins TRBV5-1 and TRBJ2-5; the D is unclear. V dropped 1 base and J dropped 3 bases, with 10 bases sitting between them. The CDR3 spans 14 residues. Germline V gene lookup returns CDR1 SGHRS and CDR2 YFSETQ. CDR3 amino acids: CASSLTLGKETQYF. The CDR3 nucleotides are TGCGCCAGCAGCTTGACACTGGGAAAAGAGACCCAGTACTTC.

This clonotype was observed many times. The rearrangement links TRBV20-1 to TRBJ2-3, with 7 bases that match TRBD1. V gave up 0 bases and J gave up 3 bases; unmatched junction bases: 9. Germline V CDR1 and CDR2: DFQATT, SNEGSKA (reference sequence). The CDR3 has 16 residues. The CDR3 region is CSARDATGWGTDTQYF. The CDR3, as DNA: TGCAGTGCTAGAGACGCGACAGGGTGGGGTACAGATACGCAGTATTTT.

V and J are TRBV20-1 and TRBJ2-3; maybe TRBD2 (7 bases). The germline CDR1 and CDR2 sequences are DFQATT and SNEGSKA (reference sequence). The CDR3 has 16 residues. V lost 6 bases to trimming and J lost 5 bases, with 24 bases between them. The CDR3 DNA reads TGCAGTGCAACTAGGCCATTCGGGGGGCAGGTAGATACGCAGTATTTT. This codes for CSATRPFGGQVDTQYF.

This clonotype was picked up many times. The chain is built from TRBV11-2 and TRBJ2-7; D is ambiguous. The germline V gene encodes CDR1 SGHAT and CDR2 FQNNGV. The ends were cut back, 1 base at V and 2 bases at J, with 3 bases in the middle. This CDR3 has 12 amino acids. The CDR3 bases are TGTGCCAGCAGCTTAGCGACCTACGAGCAGTACTTC. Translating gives CASSLATYEQYF. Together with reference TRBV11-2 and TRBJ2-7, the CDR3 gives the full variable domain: EAGVAQSPRYKIIEKRQSVAFWCNPISGHATLYWYQQILGQGPKLLIQFQNNGVVDDSQLPKDRFSAERLKGVDSTLKIQPAKLEDSAVYLCASSLATYEQYFGPGTRLTVT.

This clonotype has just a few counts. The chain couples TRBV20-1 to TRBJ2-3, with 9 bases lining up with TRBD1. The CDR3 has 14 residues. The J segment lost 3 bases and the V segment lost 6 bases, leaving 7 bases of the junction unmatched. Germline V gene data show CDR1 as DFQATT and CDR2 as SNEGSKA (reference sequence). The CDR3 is CSADVDRGTDTQYF. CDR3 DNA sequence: TGCAGTGCCGACGTCGACAGGGGGACAGATACGCAGTATTTT.

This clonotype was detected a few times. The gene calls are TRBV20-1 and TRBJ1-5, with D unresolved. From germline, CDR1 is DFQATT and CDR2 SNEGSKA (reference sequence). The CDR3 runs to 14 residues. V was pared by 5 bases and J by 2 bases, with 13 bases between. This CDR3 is CSASRDGGNQPQHF. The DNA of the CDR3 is TGCAGTGCTTCCCGGGATGGGGGCAATCAGCCCCAGCATTTT.

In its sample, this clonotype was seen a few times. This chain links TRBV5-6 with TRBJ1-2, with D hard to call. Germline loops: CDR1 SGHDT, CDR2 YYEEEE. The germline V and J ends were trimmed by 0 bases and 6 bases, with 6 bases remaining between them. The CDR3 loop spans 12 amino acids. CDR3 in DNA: TGTGCCAGCAGCTTGGCGGACGATGGCTACACCTTC. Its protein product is CASSLADDGYTF.

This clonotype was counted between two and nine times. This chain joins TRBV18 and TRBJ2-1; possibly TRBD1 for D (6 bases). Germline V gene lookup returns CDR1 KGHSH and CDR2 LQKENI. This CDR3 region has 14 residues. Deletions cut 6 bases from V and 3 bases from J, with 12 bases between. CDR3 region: CASSKTGIYNEQFF. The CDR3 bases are TGTGCCAGCTCTAAAACAGGGATCTACAATGAGCAGTTCTTC.

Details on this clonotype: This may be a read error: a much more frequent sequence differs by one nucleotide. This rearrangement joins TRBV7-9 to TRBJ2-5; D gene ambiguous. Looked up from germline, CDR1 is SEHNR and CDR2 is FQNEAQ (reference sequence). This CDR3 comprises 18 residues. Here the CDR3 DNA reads TGTGCCAGCAGCTCCCCTCCAGTTTCTGGAAGCGTACAAGAGACCCAGTGCTTC. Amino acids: CASSSPPVSGSVQETQCF.

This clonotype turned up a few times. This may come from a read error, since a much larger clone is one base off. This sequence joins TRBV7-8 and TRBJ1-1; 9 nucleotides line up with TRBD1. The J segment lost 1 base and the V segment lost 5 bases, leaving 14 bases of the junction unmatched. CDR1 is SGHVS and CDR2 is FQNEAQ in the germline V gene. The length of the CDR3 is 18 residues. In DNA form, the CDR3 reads TGTGCCAGCAGCATCCTCGGACAGGGGCGAAGGCGGAACACTGAAGCTTTCTTT. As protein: CASSILGQGRRRNTEAFF.

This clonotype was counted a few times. The CDR3: CASSSSGSPYNEQFF. For the CDR3, the DNA is TGTGCCAGCAGCTCCAGCGGCTCCCCCTACAATGAGCAGTTCTTC. The rearrangement links TRBV5-4 to TRBJ2-1, with D maybe TRBD2 (5 bases). The germline V gene has CDR1 SGHNT and CDR2 YYREEE (reference sequence). V lost 3 bases to trimming and J lost 2 bases, with 12 bases between them. The CDR3 is 15 residues long.

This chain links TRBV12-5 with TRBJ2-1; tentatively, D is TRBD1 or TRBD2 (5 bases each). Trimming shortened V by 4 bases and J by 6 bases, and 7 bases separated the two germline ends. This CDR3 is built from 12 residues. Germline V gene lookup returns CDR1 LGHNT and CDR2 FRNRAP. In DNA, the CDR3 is TGTGCTAGTGGTTGGGGGTCCAATGAGCAGTTCTTC. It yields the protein CASGWGSNEQFF.

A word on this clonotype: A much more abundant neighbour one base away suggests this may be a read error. This CDR3 reads CASSPWRAGGLKTQYF. DNA of the CDR3: TGTGCCAGCAGTCCTTGGAGGGCAGGGGGCTTGAAGACCCAGTACTTC. The rearrangement joins TRBV7-9 to TRBJ2-5; 8 nucleotides align to TRBD1. The V and J ends lost 6 bases and 6 bases, in that order; junction bases with no gene match: 15. This CDR3 is built from 16 residues. Germline V gives CDR1 SEHNR, CDR2 FQNEAQ (reference sequence).

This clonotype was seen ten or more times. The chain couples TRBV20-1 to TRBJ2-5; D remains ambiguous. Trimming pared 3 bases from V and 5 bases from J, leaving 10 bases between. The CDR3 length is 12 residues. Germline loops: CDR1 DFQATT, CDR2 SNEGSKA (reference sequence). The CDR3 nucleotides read TGCAGTGCTAGCCCCAGACGGGAGACCCAGTACTTC. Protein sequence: CSASPRRETQYF.

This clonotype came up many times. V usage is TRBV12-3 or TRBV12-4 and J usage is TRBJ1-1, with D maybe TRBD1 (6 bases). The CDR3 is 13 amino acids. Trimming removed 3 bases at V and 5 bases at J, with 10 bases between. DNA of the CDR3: TGTGCCAGCAGTTTCCACAGGGTGACTGAAGCTTTCTTT. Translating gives CASSFHRVTEAFF.

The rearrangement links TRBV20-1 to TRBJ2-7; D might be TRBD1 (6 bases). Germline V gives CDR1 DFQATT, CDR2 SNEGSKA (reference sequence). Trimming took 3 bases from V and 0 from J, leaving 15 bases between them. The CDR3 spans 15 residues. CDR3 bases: TGCAGTGCTAGCCGGGCAGGGGCTCTCTCCTACGAGCAGTACTTC. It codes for CSASRAGALSYEQYF.